This TCR beta chain was observed in a study of identical twins. Points from the study as a whole: Fewer insertions marked abundant cord blood beta clonotypes; young adult naive trended weakly, memory not at all. Alpha sequences out of frame and shared by twins had excess low generation probability.

Template switching added a universal primer binding site, and final cDNA carried unique molecular identifiers. TCRdb reprocessed the 5' RACE reads with MiXCR, giving one entry per CDR3 protein. The sample carries about 700,000 distinct CDR3 sequences, 8.6% recorded once. The CDR3 has 16 residues. V lost 3 bases to trimming and J lost 5 bases; unmatched junction nucleotides: 9. Germline CDR1 is LNHDA and CDR2 is SQIVND (reference sequence). This clonotype came up a few times. The antigen remains undetermined. These sequences were also reported in another study, on yellow fever vaccine responses in identical twins.

What was sequenced was PBMCs. This sequence was found in a young woman in good health. The chain uses TRBV19 and TRBJ2-5; 10 bases are a match to TRBD2. In DNA, the CDR3 is TGTGCCAGTAGTATTGGGTCTAGCGGGAGAGGCGAGACCCAGTACTTC. Translation: CASSIGSSGRGETQYF.